The 10 T cell receptor beta chains reported below all come from one sample, sequenced in a study of T cells in Graves' hyperthyroidism and ophthalmopathy. Regions amplified from RNA transcripts were the TCR beta CDR3 regions. The TCR CDR3 was amplified in a first-round RT-PCR using the HTBI primer set. One entry per CDR3 protein results from TCRdb running MiXCR on the multiplex PCR reads. The profile shows hundreds of thousands of distinct CDR3 sequences, roughly 15% of them singletons. Input material: blood. The receptors were gathered from a woman aged 55-69 years with Graves' ophthalmopathy.

This clonotype has a count of ten or more. The chain joins TRBV20-1 to TRBJ2-7; D tentatively fits TRBD1 or TRBD2 (5 bases each). Germline V CDR1 and CDR2: DFQATT, SNEGSKA (reference sequence). The length of the CDR3 is 12 residues. Trimming took off 3 bases at V and 6 bases at J, with 12 bases between the two ends. The CDR3 nucleotides are TGCAGTGCTAGCCCCGGGGCGGGCGAGCAGTACTTC. Residues: CSASPGAGEQYF.

In its sample, this clonotype was seen many times. The chain combines TRBV12-3 or TRBV12-4 with TRBJ2-2; D perhaps matches TRBD2 (5 bases). This CDR3 region has 14 residues. Trimming took off 4 bases at V and 4 bases at J, with 10 bases between the two ends. This chain's CDR3 is CASSWERSTGELFF. The DNA for the CDR3 is TGTGCCAGCAGTTGGGAGCGTTCCACCGGGGAGCTGTTTTTT.

This clonotype was seen repeatedly, ten times or more. This chain joins TRBV2 and TRBJ2-3, with D perhaps matching TRBD1 (5 bases). This CDR3 has 15 amino acids. V was pared by 1 base and J by 3 bases, with 11 bases between. From germline, CDR1 is SNHLY and CDR2 FYNNEI. The DNA for the CDR3 is TGTGCCAGCAGTGAAGGGGGCAGGACAACAGATACGCAGTATTTT. Translating gives CASSEGGRTTDTQYF.

The chain uses TRBV28 and TRBJ2-1, with D possibly TRBD2 on 5 matching bases. Germline CDR1 reads MDHEN; CDR2 reads SYDVKM. This CDR3 region has 13 residues. V was pared by 8 bases and J by 0 bases, with 8 bases between. CDR3 in DNA: TGTGCCAGCCTCACTAGCTCCTACAATGAGCAGTTCTTC. Its protein product is CASLTSSYNEQFF.

This sequence joins TRBV27 and TRBJ1-3; 7 bases are shared with TRBD1. There are 13 residues in the CDR3. J was trimmed by 4 bases and V by 6 bases; bases with no gene match: 3. The germline gives CDR1 MNHEY, CDR2 SMNVEV (reference sequence). The CDR3 DNA reads as TGTGCCAGCAGCCGACAGGGCGGAAACACCATATATTTT. As protein: CASSRQGGNTIYF.

This clonotype was seen ten or more times. This chain links TRBV5-1 with TRBJ2-1, with TRBD2 matching over 8 bases. Trimming removed 5 bases from V and 8 bases from J; junction bases left unmatched: 6. The germline V gene has CDR1 SGHRS and CDR2 YFSETQ. CDR3 length equals 13 residues. The CDR3: CASRPDGGDEQFF. CDR3 in DNA: TGCGCCAGCAGACCCGACGGGGGGGATGAGCAGTTCTTC.

This clonotype has at least ten counts. This chain joins TRBV7-3 and TRBJ1-1; 7 nucleotides match TRBD1. The CDR3 runs to 17 residues. V was clipped by 5 bases and J by 0 bases; unmatched bases: 12. Germline V gene sequence: CDR1 SGHTA, CDR2 FQGTGA. CDR3 sequence: CASSPAGGRGVNTEAFF. For the CDR3, the DNA is TGTGCCAGCAGCCCCGCGGGGGGCAGGGGGGTGAACACTGAAGCTTTCTTT. Full variable domain (missing parts from reference TRBV7-3 and TRBJ1-1): GAGVSQTPSNKVTEKGKYVELRCDPISGHTALYWYRQSLGQGPEFLIYFQGTGAADDSGLPNDRFFAVRPEGSVSTLKIQRTERGDSAVYLCASSPAGGRGVNTEAFFGQGTRLTVV.

Only a few counts were recorded for this clonotype. The chain uses TRBV9 and TRBJ2-2; unclear D gene. This CDR3 comprises 15 residues. CDR1 is SGDLS, CDR2 YYNGEE, per germline. Trimming removed 0 bases at V and 2 bases at J, with 8 bases between. CDR3 amino acids: CASSVAPSNTGELFF. The CDR3 nucleotides are TGTGCCAGCAGCGTAGCTCCCTCCAACACCGGGGAGCTGTTTTTT.

This clonotype showed up just a few times. The chain uses TRBV28 and TRBJ2-7; 7 bases line up with TRBD2. The germline V gene encodes CDR1 MDHEN and CDR2 SYDVKM. The CDR3 has 16 amino acids. With 2 bases clipped from V and 2 bases from J, the junction kept 9 bases outside the gene matches. The CDR3 protein is CASSLPLPAGPYEQYF. The CDR3 DNA follows: TGTGCCAGCAGTTTACCCCTACCAGCGGGACCCTACGAGCAGTACTTC.

The sample holds a few counts of this clonotype. This chain connects TRBV5-4 to TRBJ2-3, with D unclear. Germline-derived CDR1 and CDR2 are SGHNT and YYREEE (reference sequence). Trimming left V 0 bases short and J 3 bases short, with 14 bases between. The CDR3 covers 16 residues. CDR3 DNA: TGTGCCAGCAGCTTGGCCTTTATGCGTGGGACAGATACGCAGTATTTT. Its protein is CASSLAFMRGTDTQYF.